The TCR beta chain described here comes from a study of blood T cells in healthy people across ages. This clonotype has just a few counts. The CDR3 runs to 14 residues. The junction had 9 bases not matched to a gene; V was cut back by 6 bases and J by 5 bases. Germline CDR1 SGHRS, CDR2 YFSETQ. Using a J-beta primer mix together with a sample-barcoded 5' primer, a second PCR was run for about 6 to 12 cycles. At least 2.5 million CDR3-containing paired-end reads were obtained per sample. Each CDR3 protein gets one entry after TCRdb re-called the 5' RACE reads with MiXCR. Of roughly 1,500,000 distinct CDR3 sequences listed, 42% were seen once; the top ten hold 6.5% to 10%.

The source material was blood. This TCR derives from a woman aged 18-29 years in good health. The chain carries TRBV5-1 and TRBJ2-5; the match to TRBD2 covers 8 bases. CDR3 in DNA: TGCGCCAGCAAGGACGGGGGGGCAGTCGAGACCCAGTACTTC. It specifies CASKDGGAVETQYF.